Included here is one TCR beta chain sequence, with context. Its antigen is still unknown. TCRdb keeps only in-frame clones here, not all; method: immunoSEQ multiplex PCR. The table records tens of thousands of clones, 71% of them present only once. These data come from a study of T cell clones after liver transplantation. About the study: Post-transplant blood was tracked for graft-donor-reactive T cell clones identified in a pre-transplant mixed lymphocyte reaction. As an antigen-independent comparator, third-party-reactive TCRbeta sequences came from pre-transplant mixed lymphocyte reactions.

Trimming took 3 bases from V and 2 from J, leaving 15 bases between them. This CDR3 is 16 amino acids long. Germline V lookup: CDR1 MDHEN, CDR2 SYDVKM. Notes on the study in general: Post-transplant, graft-donor-reactive CD4 TCRbeta sequences in blood dropped significantly in most of the 8 subjects.

The sequence derives from a human donor who received a liver transplant. The chain couples TRBV28 to TRBJ2-3; TRBD1 is a possible D gene (5 bases). This specimen was CD4+ T cells from blood, taken before liver transplant. The DNA for the CDR3 is TGTGCCAGCAGTTTTCTCGGCAGGGCGTTCACAGATACGCAGTATTTT. The encoded protein is CASSFLGRAFTDTQYF.